A single sample is the source of the 18 T cell receptor beta chains below, sequenced in a study of T-cell reconstitution after alpha-beta-depleted transplantation in children. Preparation of the TCRbeta library was carried out with unique molecular identifiers. From the PCR reads, TCRdb called clonotypes with MiXCR, one entry per CDR3 protein. The sample consists of approximately 400,000 distinct CDR3 sequences, around 15% of them appearing once. This specimen consisted of PBMCs, mostly from graft donor cells, obtained 360 days after TCRalphabeta/CD19-depleted stem cell transplant. These receptors came from a boy under two years old who had a stem cell transplant for Wiskott-Aldrich syndrome, so the T cells may come from the graft donor.

This clonotype has just a few counts. The V call is TRBV3-1, the J call TRBJ1-2, with D tentatively TRBD1 (6 bases). CDR3 length: 15 amino acids. V dropped 1 base and J dropped 4 bases, with 13 bases sitting between them. Germline loops: CDR1 LGHDT, CDR2 YNNKEL (reference sequence). The CDR3 region has the DNA TGTGCCAGCAGCCAAGGAGCGGACAGTCTCTATGGCTACACCTTC. It encodes CASSQGADSLYGYTF.

A few counts support this clonotype. This rearrangement joins TRBV5-1 to TRBJ1-6; TRBD1 agrees at 8 bases. The trim removed 1 base at V and 4 bases at J, leaving 4 bases unmatched. CDR3 length equals 16 residues. Germline V gives CDR1 SGHRS, CDR2 YFSETQ. The CDR3 nucleotides read TGCGCCAGCAGCTTGCAACGGGACAGGTATAATTCACCCCTCCACTTT. This sequence encodes CASSLQRDRYNSPLHF.

The CDR3 loop reads CSAGGIGPVTSYNEQFF. Written as DNA, the CDR3 is TGCAGTGCTGGAGGAATTGGCCCGGTAACTTCCTACAATGAGCAGTTCTTC. The chain has TRBV20-1 and TRBJ2-1; possibly TRBD2 for D (5 bases). The CDR3 extends over 17 amino acids. The V and J ends lost 5 bases and 1 base respectively, with 21 bases between them. Looked up from germline, CDR1 is DFQATT and CDR2 is SNEGSKA (reference sequence).

This clonotype was seen repeatedly, ten times or more. This sequence joins TRBV15 and TRBJ2-2; no firm D call. Trimming took 1 base from V and 5 from J, leaving 8 bases between them. Germline V gene data show CDR1 as LNHNV and CDR2 as YYDKDF (reference sequence). The CDR3 contains 14 residues. The CDR3 spells CATSRVVWTGELFF. The CDR3 coding sequence is TGTGCCACCAGCAGAGTAGTTTGGACCGGGGAGCTGTTTTTT. The full variable domain, with the rest looked up from reference TRBV15 and TRBJ2-2, is DAMVIQNPRYQVTQFGKPVTLSCSQTLNHNVMYWYQQKSSQAPKLLFHYYDKDFNNEADTPDNFQSRRPNTSFCFLDIRSPGLGDTAMYLCATSRVVWTGELFFGEGSRLTVL.

V gene TRBV3-1 combines with J gene TRBJ1-5, with unresolved D. V lost 1 base and J lost 4, with 8 bases in between. The CDR3 consists of 14 residues. Germline assignment: CDR1 LGHDT and CDR2 YNNKEL (reference sequence). The CDR3 nucleotides are TGTGCCAGCAGCCAAGGACTCGGGAATCAGCCCCAGCATTTT. Protein: CASSQGLGNQPQHF.

This clonotype showed up just a few times. This chain links TRBV12-3 or TRBV12-4 with TRBJ2-3, with 8 bases aligning to TRBD1. Germline trimming cut 5 bases from V and 5 bases from J; bases unmatched to any gene: 12. The CDR3 is 16 amino acids. For the CDR3, the DNA is TGTGCCAGCAGTAACCCAGGGGGCGGACCCCTAGATACGCAGTATTTT. Protein sequence: CASSNPGGGPLDTQYF.

This clonotype has only a few counts. V gene TRBV12-3 or TRBV12-4 combines with J gene TRBJ2-1; the D gene is possibly TRBD1 (7 bases). This CDR3 spans 16 amino acids. Deletions cut 6 bases from V and 9 bases from J, with 24 bases between. The CDR3 coding sequence is TGTGCCAGCAGCCACGCTACTTCAGGGGGGCGAGGTGAGCAGTTCTTC. It encodes CASSHATSGGRGEQFF.

The chain links TRBV10-3 to TRBJ2-2, with 9 bases aligning to TRBD2. After removal of 2 bases from V and 5 bases from J, the junction contained 9 bases not matched to a gene. The CDR3 runs to 17 residues. Looked up from germline, CDR1 is ENHRY and CDR2 is SYGVKD. CDR3 DNA: TGTGCCATCAGTGAGCGGTGGGGACTAGCAGAGACCGGGGAGCTGTTTTTT. It encodes CAISERWGLAETGELFF.

The chain couples TRBV5-6 to TRBJ2-5; D remains unclear. CDR3 size: 12 residues. The germline CDR1 and CDR2 sequences are SGHDT and YYEEEE. The V end was cut by 4 bases, the J end by 5 bases, with 9 bases between. The CDR3 DNA is TGTGCCAGCAGCGTACATTTTGAGACCCAGTACTTC. This translates into CASSVHFETQYF.

The chain combines TRBV24-1 with TRBJ2-1; D ambiguous. The CDR3 has 15 amino acids. The germline V gene has CDR1 KGHDR and CDR2 SFDVKD. V shed 2 bases and J shed 11 bases, with 18 bases lying between them. CDR3 DNA sequence: TGTGCCACCAGTGATTGGACGGGCAAGAGTGATCAGCAGTTCTTC. This translates into CATSDWTGKSDQQFF.

The genes are TRBV7-9 and TRBJ2-3, with TRBD2 identical over 11 bases. There are 15 residues in the CDR3. After removal of 5 bases from V and 5 bases from J, the junction contained 6 bases not matched to a gene. Germline V gene sequence: CDR1 SEHNR, CDR2 FQNEAQ (reference sequence). CDR3 DNA: TGTGCCAGCAGCATTAGCGGGAGGGCCGGAGATACGCAGTATTTT. It yields the protein CASSISGRAGDTQYF.

The chain employs TRBV11-2 and TRBJ2-3; a weak D match, TRBD2 (6 bases). The V and J ends lost 5 bases and 4 bases respectively, with 19 bases between them. The CDR3 has 16 amino acids. The V gene's germline CDR1 is SGHAT and CDR2 FQNNGV. The CDR3 nucleotides read TGTGCCAGCAGCCCGGGATGGCGGGGCGGTTCAGATACGCAGTATTTT. Its protein product is CASSPGWRGGSDTQYF.

V gene TRBV24-1 combines with J gene TRBJ1-1; TRBD1 matches at 11 bases. The CDR3 has 15 amino acids. Trimming cost V 4 bases and J 4 bases; bases outside gene matches: 4. Germline CDR1 KGHDR, CDR2 SFDVKD. Written as DNA, the CDR3 is TGTGCCACCAGTGACGGGGGACAGGGGGGCACTGAAGCTTTCTTT. Translating gives CATSDGGQGGTEAFF.

V and J are TRBV5-6 and TRBJ2-1, with D perhaps TRBD1 (5 bases). The CDR3 spans 17 residues. The germline CDR1 and CDR2 sequences are SGHDT and YYEEEE. V gave up 2 bases and J gave up 0 bases, with 15 bases separating them. The CDR3 region has the DNA TGTGCCAGCAGCTTATACAGGCTCGATAGCTCCTACAATGAGCAGTTCTTC. Its protein is CASSLYRLDSSYNEQFF.

In its sample, this clonotype was seen a few times. The chain carries TRBV6-1 and TRBJ1-5; D gene ambiguous. Per germline, CDR1 MNHNS and CDR2 SASEGT. V gave up 4 bases and J gave up 4 bases, with 17 bases separating them. This CDR3 contains 16 residues. The chain's CDR3 is CASSAIDTVGNQPQHF. The CDR3 DNA sequence: TGTGCCAGCAGTGCAATAGACACGGTGGGAAATCAGCCCCAGCATTTT.

This clonotype was observed a few times. The chain uses TRBV6-1 and TRBJ1-1; no reliable D call. Trimming took 8 bases from V and 3 from J, leaving 13 bases between them. There are 13 residues in the CDR3. CDR1 and CDR2 (germline): MNHNS, SASEGT. The DNA for the CDR3 is TGTGCCAGCCTAAGGGCGGCGGACACTGAAGCTTTCTTT. Encoded protein: CASLRAADTEAFF.

This clonotype turned up a few times. The chain links TRBV6-1 to TRBJ1-2; D is undetermined. Germline lookup yields CDR1 MNHNS and CDR2 SASEGT. The CDR3 loop spans 14 amino acids. V was pared by 2 bases and J by 2 bases, with 9 bases between. The CDR3 is CASSEIAGNYGYTF. DNA of the CDR3: TGTGCCAGCAGTGAAATCGCCGGAAACTATGGCTACACCTTC.

The CDR3 DNA sequence: TGTGCCAGCAGCCCAAACAAGGGGCTTCAAGAGACCCAGTACTTC. Translation gives CASSPNKGLQETQYF. This chain joins TRBV5-5 and TRBJ2-5; weak D call: TRBD1 (5 bases). Trimming stripped 4 bases from V and 2 bases from J, with 15 bases between. The CDR3 has 15 amino acids. Germline CDR1 and CDR2: SGHKS and YYEKEE (reference sequence).